This T cell receptor beta chain comes out of a study of blood T cell repertoires in COVID-19. Profiling relied on immunoSEQ multiplex PCR, and the TCRdb table lists in-frame clones only, not all of them. The sample lists fewer than 350,000 clones, about nine tenths seen once, with 4.1% in the top ten. Residents of over 20 US areas, aged roughly 18 to 90 years, made up the participants. V gave up 4 bases and J gave up 4 bases, with 10 bases separating them. Germline CDR1 LGHDT, CDR2 YNNKEL (reference sequence). This CDR3 spans 14 amino acids. The chain links TRBV3-1 (or the pseudogene TRBV3-2) to TRBJ2-2, with a weak D call TRBD1 (5 bases). This receptor was taken from a woman between 25 and 40 years old with acute COVID-19. The material sequenced was PBMCs or T cells enriched from blood (not recorded which). CDR3 sequence reads: CASSRTGLTGELFF. DNA of the CDR3: TGTGCCAGCAGCCGAACAGGCCTCACCGGGGAGCTGTTTTTT.